This entry lists 27 T cell receptor beta chains sequenced from one sample in a study of cytomegalovirus exposure and HLA in healthy donors. Researchers ran the PCR with 60 Vbeta and 13 Jbeta primers. The protocol was immunoSEQ multiplex PCR, while the TCRdb copy is restricted to in-frame clones and leaves out a portion. The data show around 130,000 clones, 75% to 85% seen once. Sequenced input: PBMCs. The source is a man aged 35 to 55 in good health and CMV-seronegative.

This clone has more than one count but fewer than ten. V and J are TRBV19 and TRBJ2-7; the match to TRBD2 covers 15 bases. From germline, CDR1 is LNHDA and CDR2 SQIVND (reference sequence). The CDR3 is 20 residues long. The ends lost 2 bases at V and 3 bases at J; junction bases unmatched: 14. The CDR3 coding sequence is TGTGCCAGTAGTATACATCCCGGGACTAGCGGGGGGTCCGCCCTCTACGAGCAGTACTTC. This sequence encodes CASSIHPGTSGGSALYEQYF.

The J gene is TRBJ1-2, the V gene TRBV28; a possible D gene is TRBD1 (5 bases). The V gene lost 5 bases and the J gene lost 4 bases, with 17 bases spanning the gap. The CDR3 is made up of 15 amino acids. Germline CDR1 and CDR2: MDHEN and SYDVKM. The CDR3 coding sequence is TGTGCCAGCAGTAGGGCAGGGTCCCTCCCCTATGGCTACACCTTC. Translated, it gives CASSRAGSLPYGYTF.

The genes are TRBV5-1 and TRBJ2-5, with TRBD2 identical over 8 bases. J gave up 4 bases and V 0 bases, and 5 bases lay outside the gene matches. The germline V gene encodes CDR1 SGHRS and CDR2 YFSETQ. CDR3 size: 15 residues. The CDR3 protein is CASSLAGGRSETQYF. DNA of the CDR3: TGCGCCAGCAGCTTGGCAGGCGGGAGGTCAGAGACCCAGTACTTC.

The genes are TRBV6-5 and TRBJ2-1, with 10 nucleotides matching TRBD2. Germline lookup yields CDR1 MNHEY and CDR2 SVGAGI. V dropped 5 bases and J dropped 8; count of bases not matched to a gene: 6. This CDR3 spans 14 amino acids. CDR3 nucleotide sequence: TGTGCCAGCAGTATAGCGGGAGGCAATCATGAGCAGTTCTTC. As protein: CASSIAGGNHEQFF.

This clone was seen a handful of times. The genes are TRBV5-1 and TRBJ2-5; 7 nucleotides agree with TRBD2. Trimming took 4 bases from V and 2 from J; bases not matched to a gene: 2. The germline gives CDR1 SGHRS, CDR2 YFSETQ. CDR3 length: 13 amino acids. CDR3 sequence (DNA): TGCGCCAGCAGCCGGGGGGTACAAGAGACCCAGTACTTC. Encoded protein: CASSRGVQETQYF.

The genes are TRBV28 and TRBJ1-2, with D maybe TRBD1 (6 bases). The CDR3 totals 14 residues. Looked up from germline, CDR1 is MDHEN and CDR2 is SYDVKM. V was pared by 2 bases and J by 4 bases, with 11 bases between. The CDR3 sequence is CASSLVGASYGYTF. The DNA for the CDR3 is TGTGCCAGCAGTTTAGTGGGGGCTAGCTATGGCTACACCTTC.

The rearrangement joins TRBV18 to TRBJ2-7; D gene unclear. The CDR3 covers 15 residues. V gave up 0 bases and J gave up 4 bases, with 13 bases separating them. CDR1 is KGHSH and CDR2 is LQKENI in the germline V gene. CDR3 sequence: CASSPPTSPAYEQYF. The CDR3 DNA is TGTGCCAGCTCACCACCGACTTCCCCAGCTTACGAGCAGTACTTC.

This chain connects TRBV29-1 to TRBJ1-1, with D possibly being TRBD1 (5 bases). In germline, CDR1 is SQVTM, CDR2 ANQGSEA. The CDR3 runs to 12 residues. V dropped 3 bases and J dropped 4 bases, with 9 bases sitting between them. For the CDR3, the DNA is TGCAGCGTTGACAGGGATTTCACTGAAGCTTTCTTT. This encodes CSVDRDFTEAFF.

This CDR3 is CASSEAWGLGNQPQHF. The CDR3 bases are TGTGCCAGCAGTGAAGCGTGGGGCTTGGGCAATCAGCCCCAGCATTTT. The chain carries TRBV6-1 and TRBJ1-5, with a weak D call TRBD1 (5 bases). The germline CDR1 and CDR2 sequences are MNHNS and SASEGT. Trimming removed 0 bases at V and 2 bases at J, with 11 bases between. The CDR3 extends over 16 amino acids.

The V and J genes are TRBV4-1 and TRBJ1-5; D not resolved. The germline V and J ends were trimmed by 1 base and 4 bases, with 17 bases remaining between them. Germline V gene data show CDR1 as MGHRA and CDR2 as YSYEKL. The CDR3 is 17 residues long. CDR3 sequence: CASSQGGNGRGNQPQHF. The CDR3 bases are TGCGCCAGCAGCCAAGGAGGGAACGGACGGGGAAATCAGCCCCAGCATTTT.

J is TRBJ2-7 and V is TRBV5-1; D perhaps matches TRBD1 (6 bases). V was pared by 0 bases and J by 2 bases, with 15 bases between. This CDR3 spans 16 amino acids. Germline assignment: CDR1 SGHRS and CDR2 YFSETQ. For the CDR3, the DNA is TGCGCCAGCAGCTTGGGTGGACAGTACGGGCCCTACGAGCAGTACTTC. This sequence encodes CASSLGGQYGPYEQYF.

In its sample, this clone was seen once. The chain has TRBV28 and TRBJ1-1, with D possibly matching TRBD1 (6 bases). Germline CDR1 reads MDHEN; CDR2 reads SYDVKM. V lost 5 bases and J lost 3, with 13 bases in between. CDR3 length: 14 residues. The CDR3 nucleotides are TGTGCCAGCAGTACACTAACAGGGCACACTGAAGCTTTCTTT. As protein: CASSTLTGHTEAFF.

The rearrangement joins TRBV19 to TRBJ1-2, with 7 bases that match TRBD1. Per the germline V gene, CDR1 is LNHDA and CDR2 is SQIVND (reference sequence). The CDR3 has 14 amino acids. Germline trimming cut 2 bases from V and 4 bases from J; bases unmatched to any gene: 4. The chain's CDR3 is CASSIRDSSYGYTF. The DNA of the CDR3 is TGTGCCAGTAGTATAAGGGACAGTAGCTATGGCTACACCTTC.

The V and J genes are TRBV30 and TRBJ1-5, with D possibly matching TRBD1 (5 bases). The CDR3 runs to 11 residues. Trimming took 5 bases from V and 10 from J, leaving 12 bases between them. Germline CDR1 is GTSNPN and CDR2 is SVGIG (reference sequence). The CDR3 DNA sequence: TGTGCCTGGGGGGCGGACCTTCCCCAGCATTTT. Translating gives CAWGADLPQHF.

This rearrangement joins TRBV5-1 to TRBJ1-6; no clear D. From germline, CDR1 is SGHRS and CDR2 YFSETQ. V lost 0 bases and J 6 bases, leaving 4 bases between the germline ends. The CDR3 is 13 residues long. CDR3 sequence reads: CASSLAVNSPLHF. The DNA for the CDR3 is TGCGCCAGCAGCTTGGCCGTTAATTCACCCCTCCACTTT.

The J gene is TRBJ1-4, the V gene TRBV19, with D maybe TRBD1 (6 bases). CDR1 is LNHDA, CDR2 SQIVND, per germline (reference sequence). There are 14 residues in the CDR3. V was trimmed by 3 bases and J by 7 bases, leaving 12 bases between them. The CDR3 protein is CASSIGGAGEKLFF. CDR3 nucleotide sequence: TGTGCCAGTAGTATTGGGGGCGCCGGTGAAAAACTGTTTTTT. The whole variable domain, filled in from reference TRBV19 and TRBJ1-4, reads DGGITQSPKYLFRKEGQNVTLSCEQNLNHDAMYWYRQDPGQGLRLIYYSQIVNDFQKGDIAEGYSVSREKKESFPLTVTSAQKNPTAFYLCASSIGGAGEKLFFGSGTQLSVL.

This chain links TRBV19 with TRBJ2-3; tentatively, D is TRBD2 (5 bases). The CDR3 has 17 amino acids. The germline gives CDR1 LNHDA, CDR2 SQIVND (reference sequence). V was shortened by 6 bases and J by 0 bases, with 19 bases between the two germline ends. CDR3 sequence: CASSPTLRTPSTDTQYF. The CDR3 DNA reads TGTGCCAGTAGCCCTACGTTAAGGACTCCAAGCACAGATACGCAGTATTTT.

The V call is TRBV25-1, the J call TRBJ2-5, with D perhaps matching TRBD2 (6 bases). Deletions cut 6 bases from V and 0 bases from J, with 11 bases between. The V gene's germline CDR1 is MGHDK and CDR2 SYGVNS. The CDR3 is 14 residues long. This CDR3 is CASSPGRYQETQYF. CDR3 DNA: TGTGCCAGCAGCCCCGGGAGATACCAAGAGACCCAGTACTTC.

The chain links TRBV27 to TRBJ1-6, with 7 bases that match TRBD1. The CDR3 length is 15 residues. J lost 7 bases, V lost 3 bases, and 6 bases had no gene match. Germline V CDR1 and CDR2: MNHEY, SMNVEV (reference sequence). The chain's CDR3 is CASSFEQGWNSPLHF. In nucleotides, the CDR3 is TGTGCCAGCAGTTTTGAACAGGGGTGGAATTCACCCCTCCACTTT.

CDR3 DNA sequence: TGTGCCAGCAGCTTGGGGGCAACCCAAGAGACCCAGTACTTC. Protein product: CASSLGATQETQYF. The V call is TRBV7-8, the J call TRBJ2-5; possibly TRBD1 for D (6 bases). The germline V gene has CDR1 SGHVS and CDR2 FQNEAQ. CDR3 length: 14 residues. V was pared by 3 bases and J by 1 base, with 9 bases between.

This clone was observed a single time. The chain has TRBV7-2 and TRBJ2-1, with 9 bases fitting TRBD2. The CDR3 totals 15 residues. J gave up 6 bases and V 6 bases, and 9 bases lay outside the gene matches. CDR1 is SGHTA, CDR2 FQGNSA, per germline. CDR3 residues: CASSSPGGRANEQFF. CDR3 nucleotide sequence: TGTGCCAGCAGTTCACCGGGCGGGAGGGCCAATGAGCAGTTCTTC.

The chain carries TRBV6-5 and TRBJ2-7, with a tentative D call TRBD1 (6 bases). This CDR3 has 15 amino acids. V was pared by 6 bases and J by 6 bases, with 21 bases between. Looked up from germline, CDR1 is MNHEY and CDR2 is SVGAGI. The CDR3 here is CASRGAGDPLGEQYF. CDR3 DNA: TGTGCCAGCAGAGGGGCAGGGGATCCCCTAGGCGAGCAGTACTTC.

Here the CDR3 reads CASSLYREGEKLFF. DNA of the CDR3: TGTGCCAGCAGCTTGTACAGGGAGGGGGAAAAACTGTTTTTT. The gene calls are TRBV7-9 and TRBJ1-4; a weak D match, TRBD1 (6 bases). This CDR3 has 14 amino acids. The germline gives CDR1 SEHNR, CDR2 FQNEAQ (reference sequence). Trimming took off 3 bases at V and 8 bases at J, with 13 bases between the two ends.

The chain links TRBV6-5 to TRBJ2-7, with D possibly being TRBD2 (6 bases). Germline assignment: CDR1 MNHEY and CDR2 SVGAGI. V was shortened by 0 bases and J by 4 bases, with 13 bases between the two germline ends. The CDR3 totals 15 residues. The CDR3 DNA is TGTGCCAGCAGTTACTCGCGGGACGGCGGATACGAGCAGTACTTC. Protein product: CASSYSRDGGYEQYF.

The chain combines TRBV28 with TRBJ1-1; 8 bases map to TRBD1. Germline loops: CDR1 MDHEN, CDR2 SYDVKM. The CDR3 is 16 amino acids. The J segment lost 1 base and the V segment lost 10 bases, leaving 14 bases of the junction unmatched. CDR3 DNA sequence: TGTGCCACCTACGTTCCAGGGGGCCGGGGGAACACTGAAGCTTTCTTT. Its protein product is CATYVPGGRGNTEAFF.

This rearrangement joins TRBV27 to TRBJ2-7; 7 bases fit TRBD1. Germline lookup yields CDR1 MNHEY and CDR2 SMNVEV (reference sequence). The junction had 6 bases not matched to a gene; V was cut back by 5 bases and J by 5 bases. The CDR3 runs to 13 residues. The CDR3 DNA sequence: TGTGCCAGCAGTCCACGACAGGGCCACGAGCAGTACTTC. It translates to CASSPRQGHEQYF.

The rearrangement joins TRBV28 to TRBJ1-4, with D tentatively TRBD1 (5 bases). The germline V gene has CDR1 MDHEN and CDR2 SYDVKM. This CDR3 is 14 amino acids long. The ends were cut back, 6 bases at V and 7 bases at J, with 15 bases in the middle. The CDR3, as DNA: TGTGCCAGCAGGGGGGGGTTGGAAATTGAAAAACTGTTTTTT. This encodes CASRGGLEIEKLFF.